Presented here are 31 T cell receptor beta chains from one specimen sequenced in a study of CD8 T cells in ankylosing spondylitis. Study-wide results and caveats: Ankylosing spondylitis blood seemed to carry a telltale TCR beta motif made of roughly eight highly homologous variants.

A single record per CDR3 protein comes from TCRdb applying MiXCR to the 5' RACE reads. The table records more than 250,000 distinct CDR3 sequences, 8% of them present only once. For these receptors, no antigen is known. What was sequenced was blood, either unsorted or a sorted T cell fraction (not recorded which). The receptors shown here come from a male donor with ankylosing spondylitis.

This clonotype was recorded many times. J is TRBJ2-3 and V is TRBV6-1; 13 bases align to TRBD2. Germline V gene sequence: CDR1 MNHNS, CDR2 SASEGT. The CDR3 consists of 15 residues. The J segment lost 3 bases and the V segment lost 6 bases, leaving 3 bases of the junction unmatched. The CDR3 region is CASRGLAGRTDTQYF. CDR3 DNA: TGTGCCAGCAGGGGACTAGCGGGAAGGACAGATACGCAGTATTTT.

This clonotype has a handful of counts. The CDR3 here is CSVSTGGDYEQYF. CDR3 nucleotide sequence: TGCAGTGTCTCGACAGGGGGGGACTACGAGCAGTACTTC. The chain employs TRBV20-1 and TRBJ2-7, with 9 bases fitting TRBD1. CDR1 DFQATT and CDR2 SNEGSKA come from the germline V gene (reference sequence). The CDR3 runs to 13 residues. The V and J ends lost 7 bases and 3 bases, in that order; junction bases with no gene match: 7.

The genes are TRBV10-3 and TRBJ1-5; D call uncertain. V lost 4 bases and J 6 bases, leaving 10 bases between the germline ends. Germline V gene lookup returns CDR1 ENHRY and CDR2 SYGVKD. The CDR3 runs 13 residues. CDR3 DNA: TGTGCCATCAGTGCCTGGGAGGGTCAGCCCCAGCATTTT. This translates into CAISAWEGQPQHF.

This clonotype appeared a few times. The chain joins TRBV5-1 to TRBJ2-1, with TRBD2 identical over 16 bases. Germline V CDR1 and CDR2: SGHRS, YFSETQ. The CDR3 extends over 13 amino acids. The V segment lost 7 bases and the J segment 8 bases; nucleotides outside the gene matches: 0. CDR3 coding DNA: TGCGCCAGCGGGACTAGCGGGAGGGATGAGCAGTTCTTC. Its translation: CASGTSGRDEQFF.

This clonotype was found a few times. This chain connects TRBV5-1 to TRBJ2-7; D possibly corresponds to TRBD1 (6 bases). Germline CDR1 and CDR2: SGHRS and YFSETQ. This CDR3 spans 14 amino acids. V lost 4 bases and J lost 5, with 16 bases in between. CDR3 in DNA: TGCGCCAGCAGCCTTCAGGACAGAAGGCACGAGCAGTACTTC. Its protein product is CASSLQDRRHEQYF. The full variable domain, in which reference TRBV5-1 and TRBJ2-7 provide the parts outside the CDR3, is KAGVTQTPRYLIKTRGQQVTLSCSPISGHRSVSWYQQTPGQGLQFLFEYFSETQRNKGNFPGRFSGRQFSNSRSEMNVSTLELGDSALYLCASSLQDRRHEQYFGPGTRLTVT.

This clonotype came up a few times. The chain uses TRBV4-1 and TRBJ1-1; TRBD1 matches at 7 bases. Trimming cost V 3 bases and J 5 bases; bases outside gene matches: 6. Germline CDR1 is MGHRA and CDR2 is YSYEKL. The CDR3 contains 14 residues. CDR3 bases: TGCGCCAGCAGCCAGCGACAGGGTGGTACTGAAGCTTTCTTT. The encoded protein is CASSQRQGGTEAFF.

This chain joins TRBV20-1 and TRBJ1-5; no clear D gene. CDR1 DFQATT and CDR2 SNEGSKA come from the germline V gene (reference sequence). CDR3 size: 14 residues. Trimming removed 3 bases from V and 1 base from J, with 10 bases in between. The CDR3 sequence is CSASVGWSNQPQHF. Written as DNA, the CDR3 is TGCAGTGCTAGCGTGGGCTGGAGCAATCAGCCCCAGCATTTT.

This clonotype appeared a few times. The V call is TRBV27, the J call TRBJ1-4; TRBD1 is a possible D gene (5 bases). V lost 6 bases to trimming and J lost 7 bases, with 12 bases between them. This CDR3 spans 13 amino acids. Germline V gene sequence: CDR1 MNHEY, CDR2 SMNVEV (reference sequence). This chain's CDR3 is CASRTGTLEKLFF. CDR3 nucleotide sequence: TGTGCCAGCAGGACCGGGACCCTTGAAAAACTGTTTTTT.

The V gene is TRBV2, the J gene TRBJ2-7; D is possibly TRBD1 (6 bases). This CDR3 has 12 residues. Germline V gene sequence: CDR1 SNHLY, CDR2 FYNNEI. Between the trimmed V and J ends, which lost 8 bases and 3 bases, there was a span of 11 bases. As DNA, the CDR3 is TGTGCCAGCCGGGACACAGTCTACGAGCAGTACTTC. Protein product: CASRDTVYEQYF.

A few counts support this clonotype. The CDR3 sequence is CATSRARDRPTSTDTQYF. The CDR3 region has the DNA TGTGCCACCAGCAGAGCCCGGGACAGACCTACTAGCACAGATACGCAGTATTTT. The chain employs TRBV15 and TRBJ2-3; 7 positions agree with TRBD1. J was trimmed by 0 bases and V by 1 base; bases with no gene match: 10. Germline V lookup: CDR1 LNHNV, CDR2 YYDKDF (reference sequence). There are 18 residues in the CDR3.

This clonotype was observed at least ten times. The genes are TRBV7-2 and TRBJ2-7, with D hard to call. The CDR3 totals 13 residues. V was pared by 1 base and J by 5 bases, with 9 bases between. Germline CDR1 SGHTA, CDR2 FQGNSA. In nucleotides, the CDR3 is TGTGCCAGCAGCTTAGTGAGTGTGGACGAGCAGTACTTC. This gives the protein CASSLVSVDEQYF.

This clonotype has ten or more counts. This sequence joins TRBV7-6 and TRBJ2-3; 8 bases line up with TRBD2. This CDR3 region has 15 residues. Trimming took 4 bases from V and 6 from J; bases not matched to a gene: 9. The germline V gene has CDR1 SGHVS and CDR2 FNYEAQ. Here the CDR3 reads CASSSSSGRADTQYF. The CDR3 nucleotides read TGTGCCAGCAGCTCGTCGAGCGGGAGAGCGGATACGCAGTATTTT.

A word on this clonotype: The junction does not match germline at one end; this may be a read error. J is TRBJ2-7 and V is TRBV11-1, with 11 bases lining up with TRBD2. This CDR3 has 13 residues. Germline CDR1 and CDR2: SGHAT and FQDESV (reference sequence). For the CDR3, the DNA is TGTGCCAGCAGCGCCGAACCGGGACTAGCGGTCGACTTC. Translation gives CASSAEPGLAVDF.

This chain connects TRBV9 to TRBJ2-1; D perhaps matches TRBD2 (5 bases). The germline V gene has CDR1 SGDLS and CDR2 YYNGEE. With 0 bases removed from V and 4 bases from J, the gap between germline ends came to 8 bases. This CDR3 is built from 14 residues. The CDR3 loop is CASSVAGRYNEQFF. The CDR3 nucleotides read TGTGCCAGCAGCGTAGCGGGAAGGTACAATGAGCAGTTCTTC.

This sequence joins TRBV29-1 and TRBJ2-7, with 12 bases that match TRBD2. The CDR3 length is 18 residues. Germline V lookup: CDR1 SQVTM, CDR2 ANQGSEA. The trim removed 1 base at V and 4 bases at J, leaving 14 bases unmatched. CDR3 residues: CSVEVTSGSFSSPYEQYF. The CDR3, as DNA: TGCAGCGTTGAAGTGACTAGCGGGAGTTTCTCATCGCCTTACGAGCAGTACTTC.

This clonotype was recorded a few times. The V gene is TRBV5-1, the J gene TRBJ2-5; the match to TRBD2 covers 7 bases. V was pared by 4 bases and J by 2 bases, with 5 bases of the junction left unmatched. This CDR3 spans 14 amino acids. From germline, CDR1 is SGHRS and CDR2 YFSETQ. The DNA for the CDR3 is TGCGCCAGCAGCCCCTGGGGGGGGCAAGAGACCCAGTACTTC. This gives the protein CASSPWGGQETQYF.

The genes are TRBV12-3 or TRBV12-4 and TRBJ2-7, with a possible D match to TRBD1 (6 bases). V was cut by 8 bases and J by 2 bases, with 13 bases left in between. This CDR3 spans 13 amino acids. CDR3 DNA sequence: TGTGCCAGCGGAAACAGGGCCACCTACGAGCAGTACTTC. It yields the protein CASGNRATYEQYF.

This clonotype has ten or more counts. The chain has TRBV11-2 and TRBJ2-1; 7 bases fit TRBD2. V was clipped by 8 bases and J by 9 bases; unmatched bases: 7. Germline V gives CDR1 SGHAT, CDR2 FQNNGV. CDR3 length: 12 amino acids. DNA of the CDR3: TGTGCCAGCTCATATATAGCGGGTGAGCAGTTCTTC. Protein: CASSYIAGEQFF. Full variable domain (rest looked up from reference TRBV11-2 and TRBJ2-1): EAGVAQSPRYKIIEKRQSVAFWCNPISGHATLYWYQQILGQGPKLLIQFQNNGVVDDSQLPKDRFSAERLKGVDSTLKIQPAKLEDSAVYLCASSYIAGEQFFGPGTRLTVL.

This chain joins TRBV28 and TRBJ2-7; D may be TRBD2 (6 bases). V was trimmed by 3 bases and J by 10 bases, leaving 16 bases between them. The CDR3 extends over 13 amino acids. Germline V gene sequence: CDR1 MDHEN, CDR2 SYDVKM. CDR3 DNA: TGTGCCAGCAGTTTCGGGACTCCCAGGATTCAGTACTTC. This gives the protein CASSFGTPRIQYF.

V and J are TRBV6-1 and TRBJ2-1; 7 bases fit TRBD2. The CDR3 is 15 amino acids. V was clipped by 7 bases and J by 0 bases; unmatched bases: 6. CDR1 and CDR2 (germline): MNHNS, SASEGT. The CDR3 loop is CASTRTRSSYNEQFF. CDR3 DNA sequence: TGTGCCAGCACCCGGACTAGGAGCTCCTACAATGAGCAGTTCTTC.

The table lists this clonotype with a few counts. The rearrangement uses TRBV28 and TRBJ2-5; 8 nucleotides agree with TRBD1. J was trimmed by 3 bases and V by 2 bases; bases with no gene match: 8. The germline V gene has CDR1 MDHEN and CDR2 SYDVKM. The CDR3 spans 16 residues. The CDR3 loop reads CASSLGSAGGEETQYF. In DNA, the CDR3 is TGTGCCAGCAGTTTAGGCTCAGCAGGGGGCGAAGAGACCCAGTACTTC. The variable domain in full, completed from reference TRBV28 and TRBJ2-5, reads DVKVTQSSRYLVKRTGEKVFLECVQDMDHENMFWYRQDPGLGLRLIYFSYDVKMKEKGDIPEGYSVSREKKERFSLILESASTNQTSMYLCASSLGSAGGEETQYFGPGTRLLVL.

This clonotype has only a few counts. The chain recombines TRBV4-1 with TRBJ2-7; D is undetermined. Germline lookup yields CDR1 MGHRA and CDR2 YSYEKL. This CDR3 spans 13 amino acids. Trimming took 0 bases from V and 5 from J, leaving 8 bases between them. CDR3 protein: CASSQDRADEQYF. The CDR3 nucleotides read TGCGCCAGCAGCCAAGATCGGGCTGACGAGCAGTACTTC.

The table lists this clonotype with many counts. The CDR3 bases are TGTGCCACCAGTGATACAGCGGGAGTAAGGAACGAGCAGTACTTC. This gives the protein CATSDTAGVRNEQYF. This rearrangement joins TRBV24-1 to TRBJ2-7; TRBD2 agrees at 8 bases. The V gene end was trimmed by 3 bases and the J gene end by 5 bases; junction bases not matched to a gene: 8. This CDR3 contains 15 residues. CDR1 is KGHDR, CDR2 SFDVKD, per germline.

This clonotype occurred a few times. V and J are TRBV7-2 and TRBJ2-5, with 8 bases aligning to TRBD1. Germline trimming cut 1 base from V and 5 bases from J; bases unmatched to any gene: 0. This CDR3 has 13 residues. Germline V gene lookup returns CDR1 SGHTA and CDR2 FQGNSA. CDR3 loop: CASSLGQGETQYF. CDR3 nucleotide sequence: TGTGCCAGCAGCTTAGGACAGGGGGAGACCCAGTACTTC.

This clonotype turned up a few times. The V gene is TRBV5-6, the J gene TRBJ2-7; D is ambiguous. CDR1 is SGHDT and CDR2 is YYEEEE in the germline V gene. V dropped 4 bases and J dropped 2 bases, with 22 bases sitting between them. CDR3 length: 17 residues. The CDR3 sequence is CASSPSYQGFRTYEQYF. The DNA of the CDR3 is TGTGCCAGCAGCCCCTCATATCAAGGTTTTAGGACCTACGAGCAGTACTTC.

The CDR3, as DNA: TGTGCCAGCAGCGCGACAGGGCGGGGAACTGAAGCTTTCTTT. Amino acid sequence: CASSATGRGTEAFF. This chain links TRBV7-3 with TRBJ1-1; 7 bases are a match to TRBD1. CDR1 and CDR2 (germline): SGHTA, FQGTGA. The CDR3 sequence is 14 residues long. Losses at the gene ends were 5 bases for V and 5 bases for J; bases not matched to a gene: 8.

This clonotype was found a few times. The V call is TRBV12-3 or TRBV12-4, the J call TRBJ2-3; TRBD2 matches at 13 bases. This CDR3 contains 16 residues. The ends lost 3 bases at V and 2 bases at J; junction bases unmatched: 2. The DNA of the CDR3 is TGTGCCAGCAGTTTGGGACTAGCGGGAATCACAGATACGCAGTATTTT. This codes for CASSLGLAGITDTQYF.

This clonotype was detected only a few times. The V call is TRBV20-1, the J call TRBJ2-1; 10 bases are a match to TRBD2. The CDR3 spans 18 residues. Trimming cost V 0 bases and J 3 bases; bases outside gene matches: 11. The germline gives CDR1 DFQATT, CDR2 SNEGSKA (reference sequence). CDR3 in amino acids: CSARDWGGWTSGYNEQFF. The CDR3 DNA reads as TGCAGTGCTAGAGATTGGGGCGGGTGGACTAGCGGCTACAATGAGCAGTTCTTC.

The rearrangement uses TRBV5-1 and TRBJ2-5; 8 nucleotides match TRBD1. Per the germline V gene, CDR1 is SGHRS and CDR2 is YFSETQ. The V gene end was trimmed by 4 bases and the J gene end by 5 bases; junction bases not matched to a gene: 10. The CDR3 length is 15 residues. This CDR3 is CASSRDAGGGETQYF. CDR3 in DNA: TGCGCCAGCAGCCGGGACGCAGGGGGCGGGGAGACCCAGTACTTC. The full variable domain, with the rest looked up from reference TRBV5-1 and TRBJ2-5, is KAGVTQTPRYLIKTRGQQVTLSCSPISGHRSVSWYQQTPGQGLQFLFEYFSETQRNKGNFPGRFSGRQFSNSRSEMNVSTLELGDSALYLCASSRDAGGGETQYFGPGTRLLVL.

This clonotype appeared a few times. J is TRBJ2-3 and V is TRBV4-3; D not resolved. CDR1 LGHNA and CDR2 YSLEER come from the germline V gene. The germline V and J ends were trimmed by 1 base and 0 bases, with 8 bases remaining between them. This CDR3 comprises 15 residues. This chain's CDR3 is CASSQGGRSTDTQYF. DNA for the CDR3: TGCGCCAGCAGCCAAGGTGGCAGGAGCACAGATACGCAGTATTTT.

This clonotype was recorded at least ten times. V usage is TRBV5-1 and J usage is TRBJ1-2, with a weak D call TRBD1 (5 bases). The CDR3 sequence is 16 residues long. Germline assignment: CDR1 SGHRS and CDR2 YFSETQ. Trimming removed 3 bases from V and 0 bases from J, with 15 bases in between. CDR3 sequence (DNA): TGCGCCAGCAGCTCTCGTGATACAGGAGCTAACTATGGCTACACCTTC. Translation: CASSSRDTGANYGYTF. The full variable domain, with the rest looked up from reference TRBV5-1 and TRBJ1-2, is KAGVTQTPRYLIKTRGQQVTLSCSPISGHRSVSWYQQTPGQGLQFLFEYFSETQRNKGNFPGRFSGRQFSNSRSEMNVSTLELGDSALYLCASSSRDTGANYGYTFGSGTRLTVV.